This TCR beta chain appears in the sequencing data of a study of human T cells and chemical hapten exposure. This clonotype was seen repeatedly, ten times or more. TCRdb analysed the 5' RACE reads with MiXCR anew, one entry per CDR3 protein. Counted here are under 100,000 distinct CDR3 sequences, about 15% occurring once; the ten biggest clones make up over 6.5%. Unfractionated whole blood yielded total RNA. Germline loops: CDR1 MNHNS, CDR2 SASEGT. Between the trimmed V and J ends, which lost 2 bases and 5 bases, there was a span of 6 bases. The CDR3 is 13 amino acids. The origin of this receptor is a female donor in good health. The genes are TRBV6-1 and TRBJ2-2; the D is unclear. The CDR3 is CASSEMGTGELFF. The DNA of the CDR3 is TGTGCCAGCAGTGAAATGGGGACCGGGGAGCTGTTTTTT.